This T cell receptor beta chain was obtained from a study of T cells in Graves' hyperthyroidism and ophthalmopathy. Whole-study results and caveats: Ophthalmopathy stood apart from stable hyperthyroidism in a 13 V-J model. In blood, most of the thyroid clonotypes expanded above 0.001 were also present.

Comments on this clonotype: What it binds is not known.

Researchers took RNA transcripts and amplified the TCR beta CDR3 regions from them. The study used the HTBI primer set for a first-round RT-PCR of the TCR CDR3. Each CDR3 protein gets one entry after TCRdb re-called the multiplex PCR reads with MiXCR. This table has 350,000 or so distinct CDR3 sequences, roughly 17% appearing once. From germline, CDR1 is SGHTA and CDR2 FQGNSA. This CDR3 is built from 14 residues. V dropped 3 bases and J dropped 6 bases, with 14 bases sitting between them. Thyroid ultrasound and orbital computed tomography, with clinical symptoms and serum thyroxine and TRAb, informed diagnoses.

The clonotype was recovered from a woman in her 30s with Graves' hyperthyroidism that later progressed to Graves' ophthalmopathy. This rearrangement joins TRBV7-2 to TRBJ1-1, with no clear D. The source material was blood. CDR3 in amino acids: CASSFPPSGAEAFF. The CDR3 DNA follows: TGTGCCAGCAGCTTCCCCCCCAGCGGAGCTGAAGCTTTCTTT. The entire variable domain, with the rest obtained from reference TRBV7-2 and TRBJ1-1, is as follows: GAGVSQSPSNKVTEKGKDVELRCDPISGHTALYWYRQSLGQGLEFLIYFQGNSAPDKSGLPSDRFSAERTGGSVSTLTIQRTQQEDSAVYLCASSFPPSGAEAFFGQGTRLTVV.